Following are 7 T cell receptor beta chains from one sample sequenced in a study of T cell responses to AZD1222 COVID-19 vaccine. Assay used: immunoSEQ multiplex PCR; TCRdb lists only in-frame clones, some missing. Here the sample spans around 120,000 clones, 92% being singletons. The sequencing used peripheral blood, collected on day 0 of AZD1222 vaccination. The receptor source for this set is an adult in good health.

This sequence joins TRBV7-8 and TRBJ2-5, with TRBD1 identical over 9 bases. This CDR3 is 16 amino acids long. Looked up from germline, CDR1 is SGHVS and CDR2 is FQNEAQ. J was trimmed by 5 bases and V by 4 bases; bases with no gene match: 11. As DNA, the CDR3 is TGTGCCAGCAGCTATACCCGGGACAGGGTACCGGAGACCCAGTACTTC. This translates into CASSYTRDRVPETQYF.

This chain connects TRBV15 to TRBJ1-4; D is ambiguous. The V gene lost 1 base and the J gene lost 1 base, with 7 bases spanning the gap. This CDR3 is built from 15 residues. Germline assignment: CDR1 LNHNV and CDR2 YYDKDF (reference sequence). CDR3 sequence (DNA): TGTGCCACCAGCAGAGGTGTAGGAACTAATGAAAAACTGTTTTTT. It yields the protein CATSRGVGTNEKLFF.

The chain recombines TRBV7-3 with TRBJ1-3; D is perhaps TRBD1 (6 bases). Germline assignment: CDR1 SGHTA and CDR2 FQGTGA. This CDR3 is 14 amino acids long. V lost 4 bases to trimming and J lost 0 bases, with 7 bases between them. The CDR3 sequence is CASSSTGSGNTIYF. CDR3 coding DNA: TGTGCCAGCAGCTCGACAGGCTCTGGAAACACCATATATTTT. Full variable domain (rest looked up from reference TRBV7-3 and TRBJ1-3): GAGVSQTPSNKVTEKGKYVELRCDPISGHTALYWYRQSLGQGPEFLIYFQGTGAADDSGLPNDRFFAVRPEGSVSTLKIQRTERGDSAVYLCASSSTGSGNTIYFGEGSWLTVV.

The chain has TRBV5-5 and TRBJ2-1; TRBD1 matches 8 bases. The germline CDR1 and CDR2 sequences are SGHKS and YYEKEE (reference sequence). With V trimmed by 4 bases and J by 8 bases, 11 bases remained unmatched. This CDR3 has 15 amino acids. CDR3 sequence: CASSLSGQGVDEQFF. The CDR3 region has the DNA TGTGCCAGCAGCCTGTCTGGACAGGGAGTGGATGAGCAGTTCTTC.

V gene TRBV30 combines with J gene TRBJ2-1; 13 bases are shared with TRBD2. The CDR3 runs 19 residues. The germline CDR1 and CDR2 sequences are GTSNPN and SVGIG (reference sequence). V lost 4 bases, J lost 0 bases, and 12 bases stayed unmatched. CDR3 region: CAWTHPLAGGRSSYNEQFF. CDR3 coding DNA: TGTGCCTGGACCCACCCACTAGCGGGAGGGAGGAGCTCCTACAATGAGCAGTTCTTC.

V and J are TRBV28 and TRBJ1-4, with no clear D. The germline V gene has CDR1 MDHEN and CDR2 SYDVKM. The V end lost 7 bases, the J end lost 12 bases, and 24 bases lay between the germline ends. The length of the CDR3 is 15 residues. The CDR3 nucleotides read TGTGCCAGCACCTCCCCTGGGGTTAAAATGAAAGAACTGTTTTTT. Residues: CASTSPGVKMKELFF.

J is TRBJ2-1 and V is TRBV19; the match to TRBD2 covers 15 bases. The CDR3 runs to 17 residues. After removal of 3 bases from V and 12 bases from J, the junction contained 12 bases not matched to a gene. The germline V gene encodes CDR1 LNHDA and CDR2 SQIVND (reference sequence). The CDR3 reads CASSMRTSGGAGRWQFF. The CDR3 region has the DNA TGTGCCAGTAGTATGCGGACTAGCGGGGGGGCCGGTCGGTGGCAGTTCTTC.